Below are 20 T cell receptor beta chains sequenced from a single sample in a study of CD4+ T cells in melanoma. Method: immunoSEQ multiplex PCR; TCRdb's copy keeps in-frame clones and lacks some. Among around 110,000 clones listed, 92% were seen once. The sequenced material came from peripheral blood. The receptor set was obtained from a human donor with melanoma.

This rearrangement joins TRBV6-5 to TRBJ1-5; D gene unclear. This CDR3 contains 15 residues. Germline lookup yields CDR1 MNHEY and CDR2 SVGAGI. V was trimmed by 6 bases and J by 3 bases, leaving 15 bases between them. CDR3 sequence reads: CASSPDRRYNQPQHF. The CDR3 nucleotides are TGTGCCAGCAGCCCCGACCGTCGCTACAATCAGCCCCAGCATTTT.

The V call is TRBV7-9, the J call TRBJ2-7; D is uncertain. The CDR3 consists of 15 residues. V lost 4 bases and J lost 2, with 15 bases in between. Germline V gene data show CDR1 as SEHNR and CDR2 as FQNEAQ (reference sequence). The CDR3 coding sequence is TGTGCCAGCAGCTCAATCACGGGCAGAACCTACGAGCAGTACTTC. It is translated as CASSSITGRTYEQYF.

This chain joins TRBV5-1 and TRBJ1-1; tentatively, D is TRBD1 (6 bases). V lost 7 bases to trimming and J lost 5 bases, with 15 bases between them. The CDR3 has 13 amino acids. CDR1 is SGHRS, CDR2 YFSETQ, per germline. DNA for the CDR3: TGCGCCAGCGGGTTAAGGGGGGGAACTGAAGCTTTCTTT. Residues: CASGLRGGTEAFF.

This clone was found a few times. The chain uses TRBV19 and TRBJ2-7; 8 bases are shared with TRBD1. V lost 3 bases to trimming and J lost 2 bases; unmatched junction nucleotides: 3. The V gene's germline CDR1 is LNHDA and CDR2 SQIVND (reference sequence). CDR3 length: 14 residues. In nucleotides, the CDR3 is TGTGCCAGTAGTATCGGGACAGGAACCTACGAGCAGTACTTC. Translated, it gives CASSIGTGTYEQYF.

The CDR3 region is CASSYTQTTEQFF. CDR3 sequence (DNA): TGTGCCAGCAGCTATACCCAGACCACTGAGCAGTTCTTC. V is TRBV7-3 and J is TRBJ2-1; no clear D gene. Trimming took off 4 bases at V and 9 bases at J, with 13 bases between the two ends. Germline V gene sequence: CDR1 SGHTA, CDR2 FQGTGA. The CDR3 is 13 amino acids. Full variable domain (remainder filled in from reference TRBV7-3 and TRBJ2-1): GAGVSQTPSNKVTEKGKYVELRCDPISGHTALYWYRQSLGQGPEFLIYFQGTGAADDSGLPNDRFFAVRPEGSVSTLKIQRTERGDSAVYLCASSYTQTTEQFFGPGTRLTVL.

The CDR3 nucleotides are TGTGCCAGCAGTTATGCAGCAGGGCGAAATGAAAAACTGTTTTTT. It translates to CASSYAAGRNEKLFF. The V call is TRBV6-9, the J call TRBJ1-4; TRBD1 might be the D (5 bases). Trimming removed 2 bases from V and 5 bases from J, with 12 bases in between. Germline values: CDR1 MNHGY, CDR2 SVAAGI. This CDR3 has 15 residues.

V usage is TRBV5-1 and J usage is TRBJ1-4; D is unclear. CDR1 is SGHRS and CDR2 is YFSETQ in the germline V gene. This CDR3 is 16 amino acids long. Deletions cut 2 bases from V and 6 bases from J, with 17 bases between. Here the CDR3 reads CASSFHERANDEKLFF. The CDR3 region has the DNA TGCGCCAGCAGCTTCCACGAGAGGGCGAACGATGAAAAACTGTTTTTT.

The chain couples TRBV18 to TRBJ1-2; the D is unclear. The CDR3 loop spans 14 amino acids. Germline V CDR1 and CDR2: KGHSH, LQKENI. Trimming pared 6 bases from V and 4 bases from J, leaving 15 bases between. CDR3 nucleotides: TGTGCCAGCTCTCCAAGGGAGGAAGCCTATGGCTACACCTTC. Protein product: CASSPREEAYGYTF.

V usage is TRBV19 and J usage is TRBJ2-5; D is ambiguous. V dropped 5 bases and J dropped 5 bases, with 6 bases sitting between them. The CDR3 runs to 11 residues. Germline CDR1 and CDR2: LNHDA and SQIVND (reference sequence). The CDR3 reads CASSLSETQYF. The CDR3 DNA reads as TGTGCCAGTAGTCTCTCGGAGACCCAGTACTTC.

This clone was seen a single time. The chain carries TRBV7-9 and TRBJ1-5; 7 bases match TRBD1. Per the germline V gene, CDR1 is SEHNR and CDR2 is FQNEAQ (reference sequence). V was clipped by 6 bases and J by 7 bases; unmatched bases: 9. This CDR3 has 14 amino acids. Here the CDR3 reads CASSPIQGNQPQHF. In DNA form, the CDR3 reads TGTGCCAGCAGTCCCATACAGGGGAACCAGCCCCAGCATTTT.

This clone showed up just once. The V gene is TRBV7-8, the J gene TRBJ2-5, with 11 bases identical to TRBD2. The V gene end was trimmed by 3 bases and the J gene end by 5 bases; junction bases not matched to a gene: 5. The CDR3 runs 15 residues. Germline V gene lookup returns CDR1 SGHVS and CDR2 FQNEAQ. The CDR3: CASSFSGRALETQYF. The CDR3 nucleotides read TGTGCCAGCAGCTTTAGCGGGAGGGCCTTGGAGACCCAGTACTTC.

A word on this clone: The sample carries other DNA sequences with the same CDR3. The CDR3: CASSQDRGRGETQYF. The DNA for the CDR3 is TGCGCCAGCAGCCAGGATAGGGGGCGGGGGGAGACCCAGTACTTC. V usage is TRBV4-3 and J usage is TRBJ2-5, with D perhaps TRBD1 or TRBD2 (7 bases each). The CDR3 runs 15 residues. Looked up from germline, CDR1 is LGHNA and CDR2 is YSLEER. V lost 3 bases, J lost 5 bases, and 16 bases lay in between.

The rearrangement uses TRBV7-2 and TRBJ2-4; 8 positions agree with TRBD1. J was trimmed by 0 bases and V by 4 bases; bases with no gene match: 8. The CDR3 consists of 17 residues. Germline V gene lookup returns CDR1 SGHTA and CDR2 FQGNSA. The CDR3 DNA follows: TGTGCCAGCAGCTCTCCCGGGACAGGATTAGCCAAAAACATTCAGTACTTC. Translation gives CASSSPGTGLAKNIQYF.

The chain has TRBV7-9 and TRBJ1-2; TRBD1 matches at 11 bases. CDR3 length equals 13 residues. The germline CDR1 and CDR2 sequences are SEHNR and FQNEAQ (reference sequence). V shed 11 bases, J shed 2 bases, and the junction held 4 bases outside the gene matches. CDR3 amino acids: CACWTGGNYGYTF. Written as DNA, the CDR3 is TGTGCCTGCTGGACAGGGGGCAACTATGGCTACACCTTC.

The chain joins TRBV10-3 to TRBJ2-3; D is possibly TRBD2 (5 bases). The germline CDR1 and CDR2 sequences are ENHRY and SYGVKD. V gave up 0 bases and J gave up 4 bases, with 11 bases separating them. This CDR3 contains 15 residues. The CDR3 loop reads CAISESVGDPDTQYF. The CDR3 bases are TGTGCCATCAGTGAGTCTGTGGGAGATCCAGATACGCAGTATTTT.

The rearrangement links TRBV12-5 to TRBJ2-1; D unresolved. The CDR3 is 15 amino acids. From germline, CDR1 is LGHNT and CDR2 FRNRAP. Between the trimmed V and J ends, which lost 6 bases and 5 bases, there was a span of 17 bases. CDR3 sequence reads: CASGPPGPHHNEQFF. CDR3 sequence (DNA): TGTGCTAGTGGCCCGCCTGGACCCCACCACAATGAGCAGTTCTTC.

CDR3 amino acids: CASRQVLDTDTQYF. The CDR3 DNA reads TGTGCCAGCAGACAGGTCCTGGACACAGATACGCAGTATTTT. The genes are TRBV6-5 and TRBJ2-3; TRBD1 might be the D (5 bases). The germline V and J ends were trimmed by 6 bases and 2 bases, with 12 bases remaining between them. Germline V gene lookup returns CDR1 MNHEY and CDR2 SVGAGI. The CDR3 is made up of 14 amino acids.

Remarks on this clone: Since the CDR3 does not end with the conserved phenylalanine or tryptophan, this likely comes from a read error. This CDR3 reads CSVQAAGTYGYTS. In DNA, the CDR3 is TGCAGCGTTCAGGCTGCCGGTACCTATGGCTACACCTCC. The rearrangement joins TRBV29-1 to TRBJ1-2; the D is unclear. Trimming pared 5 bases from V and 4 bases from J, leaving 14 bases between. Germline-derived CDR1 and CDR2 are SQVTM and ANQGSEA. This CDR3 has 13 amino acids.

The rearrangement joins TRBV19 to TRBJ1-6; possibly TRBD1 for D (5 bases). Germline assignment: CDR1 LNHDA and CDR2 SQIVND (reference sequence). Trimming pared 3 bases from V and 0 bases from J, leaving 6 bases between. The CDR3 contains 15 residues. As DNA, the CDR3 is TGTGCCAGTAGTATGCAGGGCTCCTATAATTCACCCCTCCACTTT. Protein product: CASSMQGSYNSPLHF.

This rearrangement joins TRBV18 to TRBJ1-5; D is perhaps TRBD1 (6 bases). Trimming shortened V by 5 bases and J by 1 base, and 12 bases separated the two germline ends. The CDR3 totals 15 residues. Germline CDR1 is KGHSH and CDR2 is LQKENI. The CDR3 protein is CASSRGGQSNQPQHF. As DNA, the CDR3 is TGTGCCAGCTCAAGGGGGGGGCAGAGCAATCAGCCCCAGCATTTT.